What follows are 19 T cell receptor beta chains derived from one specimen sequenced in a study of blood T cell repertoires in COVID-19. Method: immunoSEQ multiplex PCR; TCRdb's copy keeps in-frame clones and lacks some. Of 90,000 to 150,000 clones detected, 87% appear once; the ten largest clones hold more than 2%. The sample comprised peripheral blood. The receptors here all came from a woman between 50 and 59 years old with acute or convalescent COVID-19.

Here the CDR3 reads CASSLVQGLMGEQYF. In DNA form, the CDR3 reads TGTGCCAGCAGCTTGGTACAGGGGCTGATGGGGGAGCAGTACTTC. The chain is built from TRBV5-8 and TRBJ2-7; 7 bases align to TRBD1. CDR3 length: 15 residues. Trimming took 0 bases from V and 7 from J; bases not matched to a gene: 10. Germline V lookup: CDR1 SGHTS, CDR2 YDEGEE.

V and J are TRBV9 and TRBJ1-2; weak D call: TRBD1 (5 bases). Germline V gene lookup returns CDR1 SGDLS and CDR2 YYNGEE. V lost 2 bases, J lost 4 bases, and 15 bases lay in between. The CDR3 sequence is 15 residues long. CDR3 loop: CASSVGPGGVYGYTF. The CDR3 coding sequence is TGTGCCAGCAGCGTGGGACCCGGGGGGGTCTATGGCTACACCTTC.

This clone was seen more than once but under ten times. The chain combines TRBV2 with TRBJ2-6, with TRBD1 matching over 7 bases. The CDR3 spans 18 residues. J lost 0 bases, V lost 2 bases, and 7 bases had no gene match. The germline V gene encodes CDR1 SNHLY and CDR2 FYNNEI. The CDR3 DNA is TGTGCCAGCAGTGAAAGACAGGGTGGCATCTCTGGGGCCAACGTCCTGACTTTC. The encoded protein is CASSERQGGISGANVLTF.

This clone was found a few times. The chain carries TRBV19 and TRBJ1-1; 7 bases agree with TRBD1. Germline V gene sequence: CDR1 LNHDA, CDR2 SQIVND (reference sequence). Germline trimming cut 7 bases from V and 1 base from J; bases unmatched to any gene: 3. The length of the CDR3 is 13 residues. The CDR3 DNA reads TGTGCCAGTAAGTCAGGGGGGAACACTGAAGCTTTCTTT. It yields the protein CASKSGGNTEAFF.

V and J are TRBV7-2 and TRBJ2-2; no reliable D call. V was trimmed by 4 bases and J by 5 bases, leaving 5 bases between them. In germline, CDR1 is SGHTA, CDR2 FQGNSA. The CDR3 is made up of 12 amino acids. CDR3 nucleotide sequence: TGTGCCAGCAGCTCTTTTACCGGGGAGCTGTTTTTT. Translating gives CASSSFTGELFF.

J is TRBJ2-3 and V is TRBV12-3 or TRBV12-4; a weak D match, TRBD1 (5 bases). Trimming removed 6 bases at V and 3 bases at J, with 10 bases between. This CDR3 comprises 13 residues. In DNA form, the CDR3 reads TGTGCCAGCAGAAGGGGCCTGACAGATACGCAGTATTTT. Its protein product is CASRRGLTDTQYF.

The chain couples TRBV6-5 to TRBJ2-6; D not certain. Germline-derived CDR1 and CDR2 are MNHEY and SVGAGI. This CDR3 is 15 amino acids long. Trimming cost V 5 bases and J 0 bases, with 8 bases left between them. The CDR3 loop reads CASSPTVSGANVLTF. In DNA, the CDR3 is TGTGCCAGCAGTCCCACAGTCTCTGGGGCCAACGTCCTGACTTTC.

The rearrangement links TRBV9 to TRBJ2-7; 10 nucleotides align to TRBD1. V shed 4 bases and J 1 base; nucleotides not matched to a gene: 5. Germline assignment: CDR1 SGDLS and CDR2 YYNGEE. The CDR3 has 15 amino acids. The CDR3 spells CASSQGTGVSYEQYF. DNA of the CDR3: TGTGCCAGCAGCCAGGGGACAGGGGTATCCTACGAGCAGTACTTC.

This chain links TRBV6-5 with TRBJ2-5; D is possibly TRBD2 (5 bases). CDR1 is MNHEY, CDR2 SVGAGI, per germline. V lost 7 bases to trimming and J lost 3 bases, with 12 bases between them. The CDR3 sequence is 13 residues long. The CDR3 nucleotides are TGTGCCAGCACCTTTGGACTGAAAGAGACCCAGTACTTC. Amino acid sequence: CASTFGLKETQYF.

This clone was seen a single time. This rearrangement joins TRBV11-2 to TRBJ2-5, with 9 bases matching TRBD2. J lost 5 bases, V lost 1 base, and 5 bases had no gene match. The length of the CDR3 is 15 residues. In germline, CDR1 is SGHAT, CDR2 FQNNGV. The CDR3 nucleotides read TGTGCCAGCAGCTTAGTTGTAGCGGGAGAGGAGACCCAGTACTTC. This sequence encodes CASSLVVAGEETQYF.

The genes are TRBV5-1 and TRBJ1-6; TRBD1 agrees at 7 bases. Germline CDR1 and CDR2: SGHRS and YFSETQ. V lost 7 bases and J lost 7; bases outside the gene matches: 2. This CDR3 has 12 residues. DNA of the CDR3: TGCGCCAGCGGGACAGAAAATTCACCCCTCCACTTT. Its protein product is CASGTENSPLHF.

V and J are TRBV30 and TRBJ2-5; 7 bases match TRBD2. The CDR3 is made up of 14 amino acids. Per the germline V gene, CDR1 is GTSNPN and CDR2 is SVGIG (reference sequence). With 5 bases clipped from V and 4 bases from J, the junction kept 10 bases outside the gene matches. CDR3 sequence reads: CAWREVQVRETQYF. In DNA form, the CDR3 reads TGTGCCTGGCGGGAGGTCCAGGTCCGAGAGACCCAGTACTTC. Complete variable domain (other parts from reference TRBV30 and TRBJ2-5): SQTIHQWPATLVQPVGSPLSLECTVEGTSNPNLYWYRQAAGRGLQLLFYSVGIGQISSEVPQNLSASRPQDRQFILSSKKLLLSDSGFYLCAWREVQVRETQYFGPGTRLLVL.

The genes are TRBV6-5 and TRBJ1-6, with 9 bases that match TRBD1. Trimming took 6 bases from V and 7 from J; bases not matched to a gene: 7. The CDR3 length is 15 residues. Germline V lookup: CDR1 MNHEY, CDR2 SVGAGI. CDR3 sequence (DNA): TGTGCCAGCAGGAGACAGGGGGAAGGGAATTCACCCCTCCACTTT. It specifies CASRRQGEGNSPLHF.

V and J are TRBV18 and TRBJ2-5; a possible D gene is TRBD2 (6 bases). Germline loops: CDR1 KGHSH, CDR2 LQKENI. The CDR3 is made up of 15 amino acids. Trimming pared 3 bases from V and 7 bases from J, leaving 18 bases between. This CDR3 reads CASSPSSSGAGTQYF. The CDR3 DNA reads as TGTGCCAGCTCACCCTCCAGTAGCGGAGCGGGGACCCAGTACTTC.

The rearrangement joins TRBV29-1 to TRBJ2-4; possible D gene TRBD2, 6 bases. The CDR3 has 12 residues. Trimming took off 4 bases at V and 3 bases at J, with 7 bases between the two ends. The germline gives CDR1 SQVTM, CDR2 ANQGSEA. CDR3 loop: CSVVSGKNIQYF. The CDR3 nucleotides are TGCAGCGTTGTTAGCGGCAAAAACATTCAGTACTTC.

The CDR3 bases are TGTGCCAGCAGCCCCGGACAGGGGTATGGCTACACCTTC. Translation gives CASSPGQGYGYTF. V and J are TRBV3-1 (or the pseudogene TRBV3-2) and TRBJ1-2; 9 nucleotides align to TRBD1. Germline V gene lookup returns CDR1 LGHDT and CDR2 YNNKEL (reference sequence). The CDR3 is made up of 13 amino acids. Germline trimming cut 4 bases from V and 5 bases from J; bases unmatched to any gene: 2.

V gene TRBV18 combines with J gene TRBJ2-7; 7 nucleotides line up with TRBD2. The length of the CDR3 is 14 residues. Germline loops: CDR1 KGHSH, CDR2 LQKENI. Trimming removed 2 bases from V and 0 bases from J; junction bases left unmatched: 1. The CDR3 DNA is TGTGCCAGCTCACCAGCGGGGGACTCCTACGAGCAGTACTTC. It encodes CASSPAGDSYEQYF.

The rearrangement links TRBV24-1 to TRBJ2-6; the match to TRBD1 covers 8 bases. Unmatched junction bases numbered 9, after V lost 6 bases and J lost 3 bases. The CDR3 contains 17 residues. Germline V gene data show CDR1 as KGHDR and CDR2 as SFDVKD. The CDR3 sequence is CATSLGRGQSGANVLTF. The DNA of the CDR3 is TGTGCCACCAGTTTGGGCAGGGGGCAGAGTGGGGCCAACGTCCTGACTTTC.

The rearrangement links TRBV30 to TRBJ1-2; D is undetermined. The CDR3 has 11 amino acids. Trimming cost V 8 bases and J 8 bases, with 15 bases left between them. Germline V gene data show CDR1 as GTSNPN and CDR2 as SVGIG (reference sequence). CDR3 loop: CAAKGSGGYTF. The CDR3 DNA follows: TGTGCCGCCAAAGGTTCGGGGGGCTACACCTTC.